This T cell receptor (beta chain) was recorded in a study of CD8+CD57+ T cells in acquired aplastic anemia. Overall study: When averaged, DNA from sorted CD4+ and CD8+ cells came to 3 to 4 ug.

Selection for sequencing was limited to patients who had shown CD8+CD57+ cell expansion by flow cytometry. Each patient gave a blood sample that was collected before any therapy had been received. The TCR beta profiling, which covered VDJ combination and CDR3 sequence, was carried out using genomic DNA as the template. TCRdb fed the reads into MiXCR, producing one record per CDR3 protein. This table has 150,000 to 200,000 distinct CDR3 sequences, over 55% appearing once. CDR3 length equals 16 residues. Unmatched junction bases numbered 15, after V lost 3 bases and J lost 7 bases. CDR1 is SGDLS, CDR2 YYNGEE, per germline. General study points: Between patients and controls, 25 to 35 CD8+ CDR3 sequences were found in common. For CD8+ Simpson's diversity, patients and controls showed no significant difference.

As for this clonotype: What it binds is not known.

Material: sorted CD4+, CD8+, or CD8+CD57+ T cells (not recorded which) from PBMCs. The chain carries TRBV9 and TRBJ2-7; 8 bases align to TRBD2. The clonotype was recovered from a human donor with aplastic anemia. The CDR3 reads CASSATPRTSLEEQYF. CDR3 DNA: TGTGCCAGCAGCGCGACCCCACGGACTAGCCTAGAGGAGCAGTACTTC.